The 9 T cell receptor beta chains below all came from one sample that was sequenced in a study of cytomegalovirus exposure and HLA in healthy donors. A multiplex PCR was run with 60 Vbeta primers and 13 Jbeta primers. Here immunoSEQ multiplex PCR was the method, and the copy in TCRdb shows in-frame clones only, minus some. The repertoire has about 120,000 clones, around 81% of them found once; the top ten carry less than 2.5%. The specimen sequenced was PBMCs. The receptors derive from a woman between 35 and 50 years old in good health and CMV-seronegative.

The gene calls are TRBV7-9 and TRBJ2-7; 9 bases map to TRBD1. The CDR3 has 14 residues. CDR1 and CDR2 from the germline V gene are SEHNR and FQNEAQ (reference sequence). V shed 3 bases and J 3 bases; nucleotides not matched to a gene: 3. Here the CDR3 DNA reads TGTGCCAGCAGCTTGGGACAGGGAGTCTACGAGCAGTACTTC. It codes for CASSLGQGVYEQYF.

The chain recombines TRBV2 with TRBJ2-7; D not resolved. Germline CDR1 is SNHLY and CDR2 is FYNNEI. V was trimmed by 3 bases and J by 9 bases, leaving 12 bases between them. CDR3 length: 12 residues. The CDR3 here is CASSELARGQYF. The DNA of the CDR3 is TGTGCCAGCAGTGAGTTAGCCCGTGGGCAGTACTTC.

The V gene is TRBV14, the J gene TRBJ2-1; 10 bases agree with TRBD2. The V segment lost 2 bases and the J segment 4 bases; nucleotides outside the gene matches: 5. CDR1 is SGHDN and CDR2 is FVKESK in the germline V gene. The CDR3 totals 16 residues. DNA for the CDR3: TGTGCCAGCAGCCAATTATCTAGCGGGAGATACAATGAGCAGTTCTTC. It translates to CASSQLSSGRYNEQFF.

V is TRBV4-1 and J is TRBJ1-5; TRBD1 might be the D (5 bases). V was clipped by 1 base and J by 6 bases, with 13 bases between them. This CDR3 contains 15 residues. Germline V gives CDR1 MGHRA, CDR2 YSYEKL. The CDR3 sequence: CASSQAGRGSQPQHF. CDR3 DNA sequence: TGCGCCAGCAGCCAAGCAGGGAGGGGTAGTCAGCCCCAGCATTTT.

The rearrangement uses TRBV27 and TRBJ2-2; 7 bases map to TRBD1. This CDR3 has 17 residues. CDR1 and CDR2 (germline): MNHEY, SMNVEV (reference sequence). With V trimmed by 6 bases and J by 1 base, 11 bases remained unmatched. The CDR3 DNA is TGTGCCAGCAGCCGACAGGGTGGGTCGGGGAACACCGGGGAGCTGTTTTTT. This sequence encodes CASSRQGGSGNTGELFF.

This sequence joins TRBV6-1 and TRBJ2-2, with 11 bases identical to TRBD1. This CDR3 has 14 amino acids. CDR1 and CDR2 (germline): MNHNS, SASEGT. With V trimmed by 6 bases and J by 5 bases, 2 bases remained unmatched. The CDR3 DNA reads as TGTGCCAGCAGAGGGGACAGGGGGACCGGGGAGCTGTTTTTT. This translates into CASRGDRGTGELFF.

This sequence joins TRBV11-2 and TRBJ2-1, with D possibly TRBD2 on 6 matching bases. Germline CDR1 SGHAT, CDR2 FQNNGV. CDR3 length: 12 amino acids. V lost 5 bases and J 10 bases, leaving 12 bases between the germline ends. The CDR3 sequence: CASSPRGWEQFF. The CDR3 bases are TGTGCCAGCAGCCCTCGGGGGTGGGAGCAGTTCTTC.

The V gene is TRBV5-1, the J gene TRBJ1-4, with a weak D call TRBD1 (5 bases). Trimming shortened V by 4 bases and J by 7 bases, and 17 bases separated the two germline ends. The CDR3 is 15 residues long. Germline CDR1 is SGHRS and CDR2 is YFSETQ. The CDR3 DNA is TGCGCCAGCAGCCCTGGTCGTAGGGGTCCTGAAAAACTGTTTTTT. Its protein product is CASSPGRRGPEKLFF.

Concerning this clone itself: One junction end does not reproduce the germline sequence, and a read error may be involved. V usage is TRBV7-9 and J usage is TRBJ1-2, with D possibly being TRBD1 (6 bases). CDR1 is SEHNR and CDR2 is FQNEAQ in the germline V gene (reference sequence). The CDR3 covers 14 residues. As DNA, the CDR3 is TGTTCCAGCAGCTTAGTACAGGGCCTAGGGGGCTACACCTTC. It yields the protein CSSSLVQGLGGYTF. The full variable domain, rest sourced from reference TRBV7-9 and TRBJ1-2, is DTGVSQNPRHKITKRGQNVTFRCDPISEHNRLYWYRQTLGQGPEFLTYFQNEAQLEKSRLLSDRFSAERPKGSFSTLEIQRTEQGDSAMYLCSSSLVQGLGGYTFGSGTRLTVV.